This T cell receptor (beta chain) was documented in a study of T-cell reconstitution after alpha-beta-depleted transplantation in children. Preparing the TCRbeta library involved the use of unique molecular identifiers. From the PCR reads, TCRdb called clonotypes with MiXCR, one entry per CDR3 protein. Here the sample spans some 640,000 distinct CDR3 sequences, around 16% being singletons. The starting material was PBMCs from the stem cell graft donor, obtained from the stem cell graft. The sequence was obtained from a human donor who donated a stem cell graft to a child with acute myeloid leukemia.

The CDR3 DNA reads TGTGCCACCAGTGGGGGTGGGGCGGTCCAAGAGACCCAGTACTTC. This gives the protein CATSGGGAVQETQYF. This chain uses TRBV15 with TRBJ2-5; either TRBD1 or TRBD2 may fit D (5 bases each). Trimming cost V 6 bases and J 1 base, with 15 bases left between them. CDR3 size: 15 residues. Germline values: CDR1 LNHNV, CDR2 YYDKDF (reference sequence). Variable domain in full (rest from reference TRBV15 and TRBJ2-5): DAMVIQNPRYQVTQFGKPVTLSCSQTLNHNVMYWYQQKSSQAPKLLFHYYDKDFNNEADTPDNFQSRRPNTSFCFLDIRSPGLGDTAMYLCATSGGGAVQETQYFGPGTRLLVL.